The 20 T cell receptor beta chains listed next were all sequenced from one sample in a study of shared clonotypes between healthy human individuals. The table came from immunoSEQ multiplex PCR; TCRdb's copy has only in-frame clones and leaves some out. The sample comprises about 960,000 clones, over 60% of which are singletons, and roughly 1.5% rests with the top ten. The sequenced material came from memory CD4+ T cells sorted from blood. As to subset: CD45RA-negative fraction. The receptors were gathered from a man in his late teens or twenties in good health.

This clone was seen a single time. The CDR3 loop reads CASSFVARGQGAFF. CDR3 sequence (DNA): TGTGCCAGCAGTTTCGTGGCCAGGGGGCAAGGGGCTTTCTTT. The V gene is TRBV28, the J gene TRBJ1-1; 8 bases fit TRBD1. Per the germline V gene, CDR1 is MDHEN and CDR2 is SYDVKM. J gave up 11 bases and V 3 bases, and 11 bases lay outside the gene matches. The CDR3 spans 14 residues.

About this clone: Germline is not matched at one junction end, which may reflect a read error. The genes are TRBV18 and TRBJ2-7, with 8 nucleotides matching TRBD1. From germline, CDR1 is KGHSH and CDR2 LQKENI. The CDR3 totals 15 residues. The CDR3 nucleotides are TGTGCCAGCTCACCGGGGACAGGAAGATCCTTCGAGCAGTACTTC. It codes for CASSPGTGRSFEQYF.

The chain uses TRBV7-6 and TRBJ1-3; D possibly corresponds to TRBD1 (5 bases). Germline values: CDR1 SGHVS, CDR2 FNYEAQ. The CDR3 length is 16 residues. V was cut by 5 bases and J by 2 bases, with 16 bases left in between. CDR3 sequence: CASSQGGGGAGNTIYF. CDR3 nucleotide sequence: TGTGCCAGCAGCCAGGGCGGGGGAGGTGCTGGAAACACCATATATTTT. The full variable domain, rest sourced from reference TRBV7-6 and TRBJ1-3, is GAGVSQSPRYKVTKRGQDVALRCDPISGHVSLYWYRQALGQGPEFLTYFNYEAQQDKSGLPNDRFSAERPEGSISTLTIQRTEQRDSAMYRCASSQGGGGAGNTIYFGEGSWLTVV.

In its sample, this clone was seen a few times. V and J are TRBV7-9 and TRBJ2-5; 12 nucleotides align to TRBD1. The V and J ends lost 5 bases and 5 bases, in that order; junction bases with no gene match: 3. From germline, CDR1 is SEHNR and CDR2 FQNEAQ (reference sequence). This CDR3 contains 14 residues. CDR3 loop: CASSRDRGLETQYF. CDR3 bases: TGTGCCAGCAGCCGGGACAGGGGGCTTGAGACCCAGTACTTC.

V usage is TRBV18 and J usage is TRBJ2-2, with D possibly being TRBD2 (5 bases). Germline V gives CDR1 KGHSH, CDR2 LQKENI. The CDR3 extends over 14 amino acids. The germline V and J ends were trimmed by 1 base and 3 bases, with 6 bases remaining between them. CDR3 sequence reads: CASSPQADTGELFF. The DNA for the CDR3 is TGTGCCAGCTCACCACAAGCGGACACCGGGGAGCTGTTTTTT.

The chain employs TRBV6-1 and TRBJ2-3, with 7 bases fitting TRBD1. V was pared by 3 bases and J by 1 base, with 4 bases of the junction left unmatched. This CDR3 has 15 residues. Germline-derived CDR1 and CDR2 are MNHNS and SASEGT. The CDR3 DNA is TGTGCCAGCAGTGATAGGGACAGCCGCACAGATACGCAGTATTTT. It encodes CASSDRDSRTDTQYF.

This chain links TRBV6-6 with TRBJ2-7; D not resolved. V lost 2 bases, J lost 0 bases, and 2 bases lay in between. The CDR3 is made up of 12 amino acids. The V gene's germline CDR1 is MNHNY and CDR2 SVGAGI (reference sequence). This CDR3 reads CASSYHSYEQYF. CDR3 coding DNA: TGTGCCAGCAGTTACCACTCCTACGAGCAGTACTTC.

V usage is TRBV10-3 and J usage is TRBJ2-7; D call uncertain. The CDR3 consists of 15 residues. V was shortened by 0 bases and J by 6 bases, with 15 bases between the two germline ends. Germline V gives CDR1 ENHRY, CDR2 SYGVKD. In DNA form, the CDR3 reads TGTGCCATCAGTGAGTCGTTTCTGGCCCCTCGCGAGCAGTACTTC. This encodes CAISESFLAPREQYF.

This clone came up a few times. V is TRBV6-5 and J is TRBJ2-7; 8 positions agree with TRBD1. Trimming at V came to 6 bases and at J to 4 bases, leaving 5 bases not matched to a gene. The CDR3 spans 13 residues. Germline lookup yields CDR1 MNHEY and CDR2 SVGAGI. CDR3 sequence reads: CASRRQGKYEQYF. Here the CDR3 DNA reads TGTGCCAGCAGGAGACAGGGGAAGTACGAGCAGTACTTC.

This chain uses TRBV10-3 with TRBJ1-3; 7 positions match TRBD1. This CDR3 has 16 residues. The ends lost 3 bases at V and 3 bases at J; junction bases unmatched: 8. The germline V gene encodes CDR1 ENHRY and CDR2 SYGVKD. The CDR3 region has the DNA TGTGCCATCAGTGATCGGACAGGTCCTCGTGGAAACACCATATATTTT. Translated, it gives CAISDRTGPRGNTIYF.

There are many counts of this clone. The CDR3 reads CASSSLAQGSSPLHF. In DNA form, the CDR3 reads TGCGCCAGCAGTTCCCTGGCGCAGGGGAGTTCACCCCTCCACTTT. The rearrangement links TRBV5-1 to TRBJ1-6; possible D gene TRBD1, 6 bases. The CDR3 sequence is 15 residues long. V lost 5 bases, J lost 9 bases, and 18 bases lay in between. In germline, CDR1 is SGHRS, CDR2 YFSETQ.

This clone was detected only once. The genes are TRBV4-2 and TRBJ1-1; 11 bases map to TRBD1. The germline V gene encodes CDR1 LGHNA and CDR2 YNFKEQ. The CDR3 has 17 amino acids. V shed 2 bases and J 2 bases; nucleotides not matched to a gene: 7. The CDR3 nucleotides are TGTGCCAGCAGCCAATACGGGACAGGGGGAGGAAACACTGAAGCTTTCTTT. This codes for CASSQYGTGGGNTEAFF.

V gene TRBV11-2 combines with J gene TRBJ1-2, with D uncertain. The CDR3 runs 13 residues. The V and J ends lost 5 bases and 4 bases respectively, with 11 bases between them. The germline V gene has CDR1 SGHAT and CDR2 FQNNGV. Written as DNA, the CDR3 is TGTGCCAGCAGCAGTTCTGGGGTCTATGGCTACACCTTC. This translates into CASSSSGVYGYTF.

There are a few counts of this clone. This chain links TRBV7-2 with TRBJ2-5, with TRBD1 matching over 7 bases. The CDR3 loop spans 14 amino acids. In germline, CDR1 is SGHTA, CDR2 FQGNSA. The trim removed 3 bases at V and 4 bases at J, leaving 5 bases unmatched. CDR3 DNA sequence: TGTGCCAGCAGCTTCCCGGGACAGCGAGAGACCCAGTACTTC. Amino acid sequence: CASSFPGQRETQYF.

The chain joins TRBV7-9 to TRBJ2-3, with TRBD1 as a possible D gene (6 bases). Germline CDR1 and CDR2: SEHNR and FQNEAQ (reference sequence). The ends were cut back, 3 bases at V and 0 bases at J, with 16 bases in the middle. This CDR3 region has 17 residues. Here the CDR3 DNA reads TGTGCCAGCAGCTTTGGGGCCGGGACACAGAGCACAGATACGCAGTATTTT. Its protein product is CASSFGAGTQSTDTQYF.

This sequence joins TRBV10-2 and TRBJ2-3, with 15 bases identical to TRBD2. V lost 9 bases to trimming and J lost 6 bases; unmatched junction nucleotides: 10. The CDR3 covers 16 residues. Germline V gene sequence: CDR1 WSHSY, CDR2 SAAADI. CDR3 protein: CASSGTSGGYGDTQYF. CDR3 bases: TGCGCCAGTTCCGGGACTAGCGGGGGGTACGGGGATACGCAGTATTTT.

This chain uses TRBV10-2 with TRBJ2-1; 10 bases map to TRBD2. Germline V gene data show CDR1 as WSHSY and CDR2 as SAAADI. V shed 2 bases, J shed 9 bases, and the junction held 7 bases outside the gene matches. The CDR3 runs to 15 residues. CDR3 sequence reads: CASSETSGKVGEQFF. CDR3 nucleotide sequence: TGCGCCAGCAGTGAGACTAGCGGGAAAGTCGGTGAGCAGTTCTTC.

This clone occurred once. The V call is TRBV5-1, the J call TRBJ1-2, with 7 bases fitting TRBD1. The CDR3 covers 12 residues. After removal of 4 bases from V and 9 bases from J, the junction contained 6 bases not matched to a gene. CDR1 SGHRS and CDR2 YFSETQ come from the germline V gene. The CDR3 DNA reads TGCGCCAGCAGCAAGGACAGGACGAGCTACACCTTC. Its translation: CASSKDRTSYTF.

Concerning this clone itself: The same CDR3 can be traced to other DNA sequences in this sample. The chain couples TRBV20-1 to TRBJ2-2, with D uncertain. The CDR3 spans 11 residues. Germline-derived CDR1 and CDR2 are DFQATT and SNEGSKA (reference sequence). Trimming shortened V by 3 bases and J by 8 bases, and 7 bases separated the two germline ends. The CDR3 loop is CSASRTGELFF. The CDR3 DNA reads as TGCAGTGCTAGTAGAACGGGGGAGCTGTTTTTT.

This rearrangement joins TRBV7-9 to TRBJ2-1; D possibly corresponds to TRBD2 (5 bases). V dropped 1 base and J dropped 5 bases, with 12 bases sitting between them. CDR3 length: 15 residues. CDR1 is SEHNR and CDR2 is FQNEAQ in the germline V gene (reference sequence). For the CDR3, the DNA is TGTGCCAGCAGCTTAGAGGGAGTTCGGAACAATGAGCAGTTCTTC. Amino acids: CASSLEGVRNNEQFF.